This T cell receptor (beta chain) was captured in a study of tissue T cells after allogeneic stem cell transplantation. Study-wide results and caveats: Within patients, tissue anatomy strongly shaped TCR repertoire composition. Shared clones across patients were few; motif clustering revealed tissue-specific shared signatures.

V dropped 4 bases and J dropped 1; count of bases not matched to a gene: 2. The CDR3 sequence is 16 residues long. Germline values: CDR1 LGHNA, CDR2 YNLKQL (reference sequence). In regard to this clone: Its specificity is not known. Gene and germline names: mouse. The CDR3 is cut off 1 residue early in the read; its end comes from the germline J gene.

The repertoire was sequenced with immunoSEQ multiplex PCR; TCRdb's copy has only in-frame clones and lacks some. There are approximately 45,000 clones in the sample; around 66% occur only once, and roughly 0.59% lies in the top ten. The chain joins TRBV5 to TRBJ2-4; 13 positions agree with TRBD2. The receptor was derived from a pool of C57BL/6 mice in good health. Material: sorted cells pooled from one or two spleens. The part of the CDR3 DNA that was read is TGTGCCAGCAGCCGGGACTGGGGGGGACGTCAAAACACCTTGTAC. Protein: CASSRDWGGRQNTLY. The complete CDR3 protein is CASSRDWGGRQNTLYF.